The clone carrying this TCR beta chain turned up a few times. Its antigen is as yet unknown. The data belong to a study of CD8 T cells in ankylosing spondylitis. The CDR3 runs to 18 residues. The ends were cut back, 3 bases at V and 3 bases at J, with 20 bases in the middle. The V gene's germline CDR1 is SGHAT and CDR2 FQDESV (reference sequence). Scientists made TCR beta libraries using quantitative 5'-RACE with molecular barcodes. Each CDR3 protein is one row after TCRdb ran MiXCR on the 5' RACE reads. The sample shows 250,000 or so distinct CDR3 sequences, around 25% of them seen only once. Whole-study results and caveats: There was reportedly significant enrichment of clones that were disease-linked in matched ankylosing spondylitis synovial fluid.

V usage is TRBV11-1 and J usage is TRBJ2-2; TRBD1 is a possible D gene (6 bases). This TCR derives from a male donor with ankylosing spondylitis or in good health (not recorded which). Input material: blood, either unsorted or a sorted T cell fraction (not recorded which). This chain's CDR3 is CASSFPAGQGLDTGELFF. The CDR3 coding sequence is TGTGCCAGCAGCTTCCCGGCTGGGCAGGGGCTAGACACCGGGGAGCTGTTTTTT.